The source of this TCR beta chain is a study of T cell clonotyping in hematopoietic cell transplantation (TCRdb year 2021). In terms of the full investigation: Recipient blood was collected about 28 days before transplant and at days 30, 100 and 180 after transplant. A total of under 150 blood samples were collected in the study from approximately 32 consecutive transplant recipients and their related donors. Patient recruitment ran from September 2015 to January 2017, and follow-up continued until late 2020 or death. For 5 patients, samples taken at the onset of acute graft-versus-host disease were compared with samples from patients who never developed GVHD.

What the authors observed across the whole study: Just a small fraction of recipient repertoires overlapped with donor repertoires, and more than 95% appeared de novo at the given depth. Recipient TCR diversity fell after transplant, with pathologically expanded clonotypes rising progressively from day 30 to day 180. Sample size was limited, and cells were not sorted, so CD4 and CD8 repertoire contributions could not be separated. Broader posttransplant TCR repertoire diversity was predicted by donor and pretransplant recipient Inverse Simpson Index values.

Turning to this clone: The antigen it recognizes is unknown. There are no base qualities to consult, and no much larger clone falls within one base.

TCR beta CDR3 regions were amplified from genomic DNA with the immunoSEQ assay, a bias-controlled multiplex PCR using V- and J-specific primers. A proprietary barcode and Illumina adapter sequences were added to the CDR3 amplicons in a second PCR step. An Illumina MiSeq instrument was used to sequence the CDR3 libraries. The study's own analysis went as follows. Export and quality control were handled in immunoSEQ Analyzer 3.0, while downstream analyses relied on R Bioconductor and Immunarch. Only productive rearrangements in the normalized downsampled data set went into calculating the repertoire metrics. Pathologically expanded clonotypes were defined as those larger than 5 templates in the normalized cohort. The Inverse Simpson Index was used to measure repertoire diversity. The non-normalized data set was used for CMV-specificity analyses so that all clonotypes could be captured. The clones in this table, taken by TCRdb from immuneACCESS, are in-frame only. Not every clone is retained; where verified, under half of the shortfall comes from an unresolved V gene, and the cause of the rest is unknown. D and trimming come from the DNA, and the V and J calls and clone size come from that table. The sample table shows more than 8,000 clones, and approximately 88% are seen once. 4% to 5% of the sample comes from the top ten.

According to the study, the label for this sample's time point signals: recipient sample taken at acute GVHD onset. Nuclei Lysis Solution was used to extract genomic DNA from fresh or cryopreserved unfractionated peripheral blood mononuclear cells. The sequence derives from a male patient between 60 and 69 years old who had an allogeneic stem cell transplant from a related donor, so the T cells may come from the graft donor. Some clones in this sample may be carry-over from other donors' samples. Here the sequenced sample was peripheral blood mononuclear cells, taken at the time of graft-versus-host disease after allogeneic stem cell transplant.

The CDR3 region: CASRGVPDTQYF. The sequenced DNA: TGTGCCAGCAGGGGGGTCCCAGATACGCAGTATTTT. The chain is encoded by TRBV6-6 joined to TRBJ2-3; the D region is possibly TRBD1 or TRBD2, each matching across 5 bases. In the germline V gene (reference sequence), CDR1 corresponds to MNHNY and CDR2 to SVGAGI. V loses 6 bases of germline sequence and J loses 4 bases, and the interval between the two ends is 8 bases. The CDR3 covers 12 residues, taking in both the cysteine and the phenylalanine. The retained sequence is limited to the CDR3, 36 bases, with the frame set at the first base.